This T cell receptor (beta chain) was retrieved from a study of cytomegalovirus exposure and HLA in healthy donors. The CDR3 totals 12 residues. Germline assignment: CDR1 MNHNS and CDR2 SASEGT. V lost 6 bases to trimming and J lost 0 bases, with 6 bases between them. The PCR ran on 60 Vbeta and 13 Jbeta primers. The method was immunoSEQ multiplex PCR; TCRdb's version includes in-frame clones alone and lacks a portion of them. The table has some 54,000 clones, 73% seen once. The TCR comes from a man in his late teens or twenties in good health and CMV-seronegative. The sequencing sample was made of PBMCs. The chain couples TRBV6-1 to TRBJ2-7; no definite D call. CDR3 bases: TGTGCCAGCAGGAGGATCTCCTACGAGCAGTACTTC. This gives the protein CASRRISYEQYF.